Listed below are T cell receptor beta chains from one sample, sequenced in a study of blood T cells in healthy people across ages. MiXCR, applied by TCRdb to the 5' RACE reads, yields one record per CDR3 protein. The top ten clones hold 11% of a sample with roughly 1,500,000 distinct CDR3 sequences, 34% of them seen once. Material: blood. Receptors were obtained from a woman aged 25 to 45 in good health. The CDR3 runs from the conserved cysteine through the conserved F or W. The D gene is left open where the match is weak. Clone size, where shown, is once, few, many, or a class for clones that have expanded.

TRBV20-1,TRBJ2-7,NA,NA,CSARGALNAYEQYF,TGCAGTGCTAGAGGTGCTCTAAATGCCTACGAGCAGTACTTC
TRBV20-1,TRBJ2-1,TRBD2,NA,CSAGPGLAGGPGEQFF,TGCAGTGCTGGACCGGGACTAGCGGGAGGCCCCGGTGAGCAGTTCTTC
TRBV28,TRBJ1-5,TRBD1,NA,CASGRQGPSNQPQHF,TGTGCCAGCGGTCGACAGGGGCCTAGCAATCAGCCCCAGCATTTT
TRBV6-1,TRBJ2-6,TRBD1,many,CASSEGTGGANVLTF,TGTGCCAGCAGTGAAGGGACAGGAGGAGCCAACGTCCTGACTTTC
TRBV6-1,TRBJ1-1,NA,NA,CAIDIRNTEAFF,TGTGCCATAGACATTCGGAACACTGAAGCTTTCTTT
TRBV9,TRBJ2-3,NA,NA,CASSVGLRGDTQYF,TGTGCCAGCAGCGTAGGCTTGCGGGGAGATACGCAGTATTTT
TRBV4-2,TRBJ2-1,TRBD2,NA,CASTDPGLAGVEQFF,TGTGCCAGCACCGACCCGGGACTAGCGGGAGTTGAGCAGTTCTTC
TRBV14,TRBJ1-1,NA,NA,CASSERGIGVAEAFF,TGTGCCAGCAGCGAAAGGGGTATAGGCGTCGCTGAAGCTTTCTTT
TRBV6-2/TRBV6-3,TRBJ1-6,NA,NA,CASRQGSSSPLHF,TGTGCCAGCAGGCAGGGTTCGAGTTCACCCCTCCACTTT
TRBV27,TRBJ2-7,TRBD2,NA,CASSSSSGGAHYEQYF,TGTGCCAGCAGTTCCTCTAGCGGGGGCGCCCACTACGAGCAGTACTTC
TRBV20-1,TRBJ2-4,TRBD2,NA,CSASGLAGNIQYF,TGCAGTGCTAGCGGACTAGCGGGAAACATTCAGTACTTC
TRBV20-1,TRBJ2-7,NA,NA,CSAGSEVSSYEQYF,TGCAGTGCCGGCAGCGAAGTGAGCTCCTACGAGCAGTACTTC
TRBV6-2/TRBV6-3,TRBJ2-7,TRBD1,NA,CASCYRDSFYEQYF,TGTGCCAGCTGTTACAGGGACAGCTTCTACGAGCAGTACTTC
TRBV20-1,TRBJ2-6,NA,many,CSGLGPGANVLTF,TGCAGTGGTCTCGGACCTGGGGCCAACGTCCTGACTTTC
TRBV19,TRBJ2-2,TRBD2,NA,CASTPGLANTGELFF,TGTGCCAGTACCCCGGGACTAGCGAACACCGGGGAGCTGTTTTTT
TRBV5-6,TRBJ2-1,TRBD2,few,CASSLETSGLQEQFF,TGTGCCAGCAGCTTGGAAACTAGCGGGCTTCAAGAGCAGTTCTTC
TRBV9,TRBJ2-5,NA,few,CASSPSAGIVETQYF,TGTGCCAGCAGCCCCTCCGCGGGGATCGTGGAGACCCAGTACTTC
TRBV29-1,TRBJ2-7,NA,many,CSVGKGLSYEQYF,TGCAGCGTCGGAAAAGGGCTATCCTACGAGCAGTACTTC
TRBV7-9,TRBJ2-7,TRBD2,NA,CASSPREASGFYEQYF,TGTGCCAGCAGCCCACGTGAGGCTAGCGGATTCTACGAGCAGTACTTC
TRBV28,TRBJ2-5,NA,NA,CASSTLVGEEETQYF,TGTGCCAGCAGTACCCTGGTCGGGGAGGAAGAGACACAGTACTTC
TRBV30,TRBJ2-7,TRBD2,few,CAWTQPWTSGSRKEQYF,TGTGCCTGGACCCAACCGTGGACTAGCGGGAGTCGGAAAGAGCAGTACTTC
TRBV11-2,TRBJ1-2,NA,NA,CASSQGLKNYGYTF,TGTGCCAGCAGTCAGGGGTTAAAGAACTATGGCTACACCTTC
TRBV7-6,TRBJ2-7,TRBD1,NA,CASSPSSGQLYEQYF,TGTGCCAGCAGCCCATCCTCGGGACAGCTCTACGAGCAGTACTTC
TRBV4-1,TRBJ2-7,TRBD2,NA,CASSQGGTSGRAGTYEQYF,TGCGCCAGCAGCCAAGGAGGGACTAGCGGGAGGGCCGGGACCTACGAGCAGTACTTC
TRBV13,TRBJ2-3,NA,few,CASSFPSADTQYF,TGTGCCAGCAGCTTTCCCAGCGCAGATACGCAGTATTTT
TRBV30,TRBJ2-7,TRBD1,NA,CAWGTGDYEQYF,TGTGCCTGGGGGACAGGGGACTACGAGCAGTACTTC
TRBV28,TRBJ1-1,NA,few,CASSSYMTAPIGENTEAFF,TGTGCCAGCAGTTCCTATATGACAGCGCCGATCGGGGAGAACACTGAAGCTTTCTTT
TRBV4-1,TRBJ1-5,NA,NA,CASSQDGIGNQPQHF,TGCGCCAGCAGCCAAGATGGTATAGGCAATCAGCCCCAGCATTTT
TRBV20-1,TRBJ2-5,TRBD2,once,CSTRLTSGWETQYF,TGCAGTACTAGACTGACTAGCGGGTGGGAGACCCAGTACTTC
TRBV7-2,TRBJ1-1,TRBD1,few,CASSLQFRQGGTTEAFF,TGTGCCAGCAGCCTACAGTTCCGACAGGGGGGGACCACTGAAGCTTTCTTT
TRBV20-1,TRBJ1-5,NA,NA,CSARKLDSNQPQHF,TGCAGTGCCAGAAAGTTGGATAGCAATCAGCCCCAGCATTTT
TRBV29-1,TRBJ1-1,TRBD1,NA,CSVGIDRDTEAFF,TGCAGCGTTGGGATCGACAGGGACACTGAAGCTTTCTTT
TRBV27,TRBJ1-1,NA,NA,CASTLSGEMAFF,TGTGCCAGCACTCTCTCGGGGGAGATGGCTTTCTTT
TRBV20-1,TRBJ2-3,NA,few,CSARDKRTENTDTQYF,TGCAGTGCTAGAGATAAGAGAACGGAGAACACAGATACGCAGTATTTT
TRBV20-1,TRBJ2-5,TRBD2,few,CSARGLATYQETQYF,TGCAGTGCTAGAGGACTAGCGACGTACCAAGAGACCCAGTACTTC
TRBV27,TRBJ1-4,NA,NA,CASRPPQDSTNEKLFF,TGTGCCAGCAGACCACCACAGGATTCAACTAATGAAAAACTGTTTTTT
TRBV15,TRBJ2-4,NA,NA,CTTSGTWTAKGIQYF,TGTACCACCAGCGGCACCTGGACAGCGAAAGGCATTCAGTACTTC
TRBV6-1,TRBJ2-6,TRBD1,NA,CASRAIPGQGLSGANVLTF,TGTGCCAGCAGAGCCATTCCGGGACAGGGCCTATCTGGGGCCAACGTCCTGACTTTC
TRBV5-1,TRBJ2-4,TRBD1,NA,CASSLQGPGTVAKNIQYF,TGCGCCAGCAGCTTGCAAGGACCAGGGACAGTAGCCAAAAACATTCAGTACTTC
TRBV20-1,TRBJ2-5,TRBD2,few,CSPQGGGAGETQYF,TGCAGCCCCCAGGGCGGGGGGGCGGGCGAGACCCAGTACTTC
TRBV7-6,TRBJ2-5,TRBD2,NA,CASSFGTREETQYF,TGTGCCAGCAGCTTCGGGACTAGAGAAGAGACCCAGTACTTC